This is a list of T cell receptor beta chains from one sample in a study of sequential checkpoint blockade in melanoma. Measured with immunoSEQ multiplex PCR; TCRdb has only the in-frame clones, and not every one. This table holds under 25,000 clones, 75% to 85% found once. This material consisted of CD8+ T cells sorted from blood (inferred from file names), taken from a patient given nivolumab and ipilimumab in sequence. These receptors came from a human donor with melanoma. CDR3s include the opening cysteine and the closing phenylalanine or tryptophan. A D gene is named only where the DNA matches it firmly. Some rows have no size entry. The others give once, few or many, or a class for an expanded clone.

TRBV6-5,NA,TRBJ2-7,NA,CASSWQGSSYEQYF,TGTGCCAGCAGTTGGCAGGGCAGCTCCTACGAGCAGTACTTC
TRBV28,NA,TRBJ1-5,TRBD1,CASNPGQVDWDQPQHF,TGTGCCAGCAACCCGGGACAGGTGGATTGGGATCAGCCCCAGCATTTT
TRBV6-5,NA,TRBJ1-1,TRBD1,CASSYKGANTEAFF,TGTGCCAGCAGCTACAAGGGGGCGAACACTGAAGCTTTCTTT
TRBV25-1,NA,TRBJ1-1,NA,CASSLNQAEAFF,TGTGCCAGCAGTTTGAACCAGGCTGAAGCTTTCTTT
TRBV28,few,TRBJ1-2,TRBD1,CASSRTGLANYGYTF,TGTGCCAGCAGTCGGACAGGCCTAGCTAACTATGGCTACACCTTC
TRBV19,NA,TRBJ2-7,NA,CASSIVPGAYEQYF,TGTGCCAGTAGTATAGTTCCAGGCGCCTACGAGCAGTACTTC
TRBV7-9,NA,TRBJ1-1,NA,CASSFGETEAFF,TGTGCCAGCAGCTTTGGGGAGACTGAAGCTTTCTTT
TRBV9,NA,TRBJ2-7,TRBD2,CASSATLAGSYEQYF,TGTGCCAGCAGCGCTACTCTAGCGGGCTCCTACGAGCAGTACTTC
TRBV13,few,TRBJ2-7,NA,CASSLGSGEQYF,TGTGCCAGCAGCTTAGGTTCCGGCGAGCAGTACTTC
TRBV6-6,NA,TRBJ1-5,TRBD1,CASRVIRTGFGQPQHF,TGTGCCAGCAGGGTTATTAGGACAGGGTTCGGTCAGCCCCAGCATTTT
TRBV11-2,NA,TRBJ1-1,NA,CASSPESQATEAFF,TGTGCCAGCAGCCCCGAATCCCAAGCCACTGAAGCTTTCTTT
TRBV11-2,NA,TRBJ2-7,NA,CASSLEGAAYEQYF,TGTGCCAGCAGCTTGGAGGGGGCAGCCTACGAGCAGTACTTC
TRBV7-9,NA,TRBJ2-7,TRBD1,CASSTGTGRLEQYF,TGTGCCAGCAGCACCGGGACAGGGCGGCTCGAGCAGTACTTC
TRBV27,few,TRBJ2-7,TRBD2,CASSRGSSYEQYF,TGTGCCAGCAGCCGCGGGAGTTCCTACGAGCAGTACTTC
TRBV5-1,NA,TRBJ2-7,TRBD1,CASSQTGLYEQYF,TGCGCCAGCAGCCAGACAGGGCTCTACGAGCAGTACTTC
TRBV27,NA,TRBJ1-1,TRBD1,CASRGAGGAGSYTEAFF,TGTGCCAGCCGTGGGGCAGGGGGCGCGGGGTCGTACACTGAAGCTTTCTTT
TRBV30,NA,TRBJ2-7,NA,CAWISPRHGPDEQYF,TGTGCCTGGATCTCCCCCCGACACGGCCCCGACGAGCAGTACTTC
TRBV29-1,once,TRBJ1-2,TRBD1,CSVEGDRAGYTF,TGCAGCGTCGAAGGCGACAGGGCTGGCTACACCTTC
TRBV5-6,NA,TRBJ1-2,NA,CASSPVFPTDISYGYTF,TGTGCCAGCAGCCCAGTTTTTCCGACAGATATAAGCTATGGCTACACCTTC
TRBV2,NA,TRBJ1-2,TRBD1,CASSHMTGAEEGYTF,TGTGCCAGCAGCCACATGACAGGGGCGGAAGAGGGCTACACCTTC
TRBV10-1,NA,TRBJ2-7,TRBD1,CASSESAGGYEQYF,TGCGCCAGCAGTGAGTCGGCAGGGGGCTACGAGCAGTACTTC
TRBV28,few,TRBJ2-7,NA,CASRLGGSYEQYF,TGTGCCAGCAGACTAGGAGGTTCCTACGAGCAGTACTTC
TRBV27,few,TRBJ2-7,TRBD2,CASSSLGTSGTYEQYF,TGTGCCAGCAGTTCCCTAGGGACTAGCGGTACCTACGAGCAGTACTTC
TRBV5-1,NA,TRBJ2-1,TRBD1,CASSSGQGVVGEQFF,TGCGCCAGCAGCTCCGGACAGGGGGTAGTCGGTGAGCAGTTCTTC
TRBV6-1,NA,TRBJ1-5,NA,CASSGDTFYSNQPQHF,TGTGCCAGCAGTGGGGACACATTTTATAGCAATCAGCCCCAGCATTTT
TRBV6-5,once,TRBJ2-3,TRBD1,CASRQTGATDTQYF,TGTGCCAGCAGGCAGACAGGGGCCACAGATACGCAGTATTTT
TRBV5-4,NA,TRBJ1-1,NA,CASSFWGRSAEAFF,TGTGCCAGCAGCTTCTGGGGGCGGAGTGCTGAAGCTTTCTTT
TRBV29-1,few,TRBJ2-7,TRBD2,CSVEGTSGTYEQYF,TGCAGCGTTGAAGGGACTAGCGGGACCTACGAGCAGTACTTC
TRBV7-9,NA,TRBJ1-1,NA,CASSFGGVNGWAFF,TGTGCCAGCAGCTTCGGAGGGGTAAACGGTTGGGCTTTCTTT
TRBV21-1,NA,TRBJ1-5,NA,CASSSRKNRAAQPQHF,TGTGCCAGCAGCTCAAGGAAGAACAGGGCGGCTCAGCCCCAGCATTTT
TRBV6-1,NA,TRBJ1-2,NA,CATRTGNTF,TGTGCCACCCGTACGGGGAACACCTTC
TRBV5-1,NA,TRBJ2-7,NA,CASGPQGSIYEQYF,TGCGCCAGCGGTCCACAGGGTTCGATCTACGAGCAGTACTTC
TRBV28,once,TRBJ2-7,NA,CASSLIRGGEQYF,TGTGCCAGCAGTTTAATCCGGGGAGGCGAGCAGTACTTC
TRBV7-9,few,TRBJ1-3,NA,CASSYLPGESSGNTIYF,TGTGCCAGCAGCTACCTGCCGGGGGAGAGCTCTGGAAACACCATATATTTT
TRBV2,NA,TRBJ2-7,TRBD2,CASSRGVEQYF,TGTGCCAGCAGTCGGGGGGTCGAGCAGTACTTC
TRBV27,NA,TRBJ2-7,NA,CASSLDSAYEQYF,TGTGCCAGCAGTTTAGACAGTGCCTACGAGCAGTACTTC
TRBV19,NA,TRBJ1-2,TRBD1,CASSTAGGSYGYTF,TGTGCCAGTAGTACCGCAGGGGGATCTTATGGCTACACCTTC
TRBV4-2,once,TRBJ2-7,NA,CASSQGGQNYEQYF,TGTGCCAGCAGCCAAGGGGGACAAAACTACGAGCAGTACTTC
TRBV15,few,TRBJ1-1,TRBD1,CATRTGGTEAFF,TGTGCCACCAGGACAGGGGGGACTGAAGCTTTCTTT
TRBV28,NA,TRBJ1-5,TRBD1,CASSYPRTGVHQPQHF,TGTGCCAGCAGTTATCCACGGACAGGGGTTCATCAGCCCCAGCATTTT
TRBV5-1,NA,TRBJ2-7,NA,CASSLRAGPDYEQYF,TGCGCCAGCAGCTTGAGGGCAGGGCCTGACTACGAGCAGTACTTC
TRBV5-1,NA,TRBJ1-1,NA,CASSLAGGSYTEAFF,TGCGCCAGCAGCTTGGCCGGAGGCAGTTACACTGAAGCTTTCTTT
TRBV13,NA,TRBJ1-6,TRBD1,CASSSGQGKSPLHF,TGTGCCAGCAGCTCCGGACAGGGAAAATCACCCCTCCACTTT